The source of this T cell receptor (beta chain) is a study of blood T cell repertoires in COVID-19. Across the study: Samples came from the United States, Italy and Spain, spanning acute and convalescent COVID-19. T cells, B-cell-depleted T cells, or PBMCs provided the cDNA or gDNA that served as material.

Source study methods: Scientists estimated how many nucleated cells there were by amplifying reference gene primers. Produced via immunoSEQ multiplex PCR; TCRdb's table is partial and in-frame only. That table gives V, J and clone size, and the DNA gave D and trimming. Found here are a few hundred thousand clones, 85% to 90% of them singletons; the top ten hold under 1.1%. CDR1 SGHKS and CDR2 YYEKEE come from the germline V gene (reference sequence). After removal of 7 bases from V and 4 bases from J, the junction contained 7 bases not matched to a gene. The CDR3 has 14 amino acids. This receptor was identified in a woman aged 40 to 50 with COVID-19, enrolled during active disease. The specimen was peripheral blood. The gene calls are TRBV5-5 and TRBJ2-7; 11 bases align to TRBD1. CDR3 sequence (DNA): TGTGCCAGCCGGTGGGGACAGGGGGTTTACGAGCAGTACTTC. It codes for CASRWGQGVYEQYF.